This is a list of T cell receptor beta chains from one sample in a study of blood T cell repertoires in COVID-19. The protocol was immunoSEQ multiplex PCR, while the TCRdb copy is restricted to in-frame clones and leaves out a portion. The sample yields tens of thousands of clones, 87% seen once. The specimen was peripheral blood. The receptors were sampled from a man in his forties with COVID-19, enrolled during active disease. Each CDR3 is given with its conserved first and last residue. The D gene is left open where the match is weak. A row's size may be missing; if present it is once, few, many or a size class.

len: 13
d_gene: NA
j_gene: TRBJ1-1
abundance: NA
v_gene: TRBV6-5
CDR3nt: TGTGCCAGCCGGGCGACAGCCAACACTGAAGCTTTCTTT
CDR3aa: CASRATANTEAFF

len: 15
d_gene: TRBD1
j_gene: TRBJ2-7
abundance: NA
v_gene: TRBV13
CDR3nt: TGTGCCAGCAGCGACCGGGACAGGGCTTCCTACGAGCAGTACTTC
CDR3aa: CASSDRDRASYEQYF

len: 14
d_gene: NA
j_gene: TRBJ1-5
abundance: NA
v_gene: TRBV7-8
CDR3nt: TGTGCCAGCAGCCCCAGAGGAGGGAATCAGCCCCAGCATTTT
CDR3aa: CASSPRGGNQPQHF

len: 19
d_gene: NA
j_gene: TRBJ1-3
abundance: NA
v_gene: TRBV29-1
CDR3nt: TGCAGCGTTGATCCCGAGGCGGGTGACGGATCCCACTCTGGAAACACCATATATTTT
CDR3aa: CSVDPEAGDGSHSGNTIYF

len: 14
d_gene: NA
j_gene: TRBJ1-5
abundance: NA
v_gene: TRBV5-8
CDR3nt: TGTGCCAGCAGCTTGGGGGGGGGCAGTCAGCCCCAGCATTTT
CDR3aa: CASSLGGGSQPQHF

len: 15
d_gene: TRBD1
j_gene: TRBJ1-5
abundance: NA
v_gene: TRBV7-8
CDR3nt: TGTGCCAGCAGCCTAGACAGGGGGATTTATCAGCCCCAGCATTTT
CDR3aa: CASSLDRGIYQPQHF

len: 14
d_gene: NA
j_gene: TRBJ2-1
abundance: NA
v_gene: TRBV3-1/TRBV3-2
CDR3nt: TGTGCCAGCAGCCACCGATCTCCAGGGAATGAGCAGTTCTTC
CDR3aa: CASSHRSPGNEQFF

len: 12
d_gene: NA
j_gene: TRBJ2-7
abundance: NA
v_gene: TRBV2
CDR3nt: TGTGCCAGCAGGAGAACGGGATACGAGCAGTACTTC
CDR3aa: CASRRTGYEQYF

len: 15
d_gene: TRBD2
j_gene: TRBJ2-3
abundance: NA
v_gene: TRBV2
CDR3nt: TGTGCCAGCAGTGTTTTAGCGGGAGACACAGATACGCAGTATTTT
CDR3aa: CASSVLAGDTDTQYF

len: 13
d_gene: NA
j_gene: TRBJ1-1
abundance: NA
v_gene: TRBV4-1
CDR3nt: TGCGCCAGCAGCCTGACGGCGGGGACTGAAGCTTTCTTT
CDR3aa: CASSLTAGTEAFF

len: 18
d_gene: TRBD2
j_gene: TRBJ2-5
abundance: NA
v_gene: TRBV20-1
CDR3nt: TGCAGTGCTAGTCATCCTAGCGGGAGGTCCTTAGGCGGAGAGACCCAGTACTTC
CDR3aa: CSASHPSGRSLGGETQYF

len: 14
d_gene: NA
j_gene: TRBJ2-7
abundance: few
v_gene: TRBV5-4
CDR3nt: TGTGCCAGCAGCCCAGCTAGTAACCTGGGCGAGCAGTACTTC
CDR3aa: CASSPASNLGEQYF

len: 17
d_gene: TRBD1
j_gene: TRBJ1-3
abundance: NA
v_gene: TRBV7-8
CDR3nt: TGTGCCAGCAGCTCCGACAGACAGGGGTTCTCTGGAAACACCATATATTTT
CDR3aa: CASSSDRQGFSGNTIYF

len: 12
d_gene: NA
j_gene: TRBJ1-1
abundance: NA
v_gene: TRBV3-1/TRBV3-2
CDR3nt: TGTGCCAGCAGGAGGGGGAGTACTGAAGCTTTCTTT
CDR3aa: CASRRGSTEAFF

len: 16
d_gene: TRBD2
j_gene: TRBJ2-1
abundance: NA
v_gene: TRBV2
CDR3nt: TGTGCCAGCGTGGGAGGGGAGGGGCGACCGAACAATGAGCAGTTCTTC
CDR3aa: CASVGGEGRPNNEQFF

len: 18
d_gene: TRBD1
j_gene: TRBJ2-6
abundance: NA
v_gene: TRBV6-1
CDR3nt: TGTGCCAGCAGTGAAGACGGAAGACAGGGGACCGGGGCCAACGTCCTGACTTTC
CDR3aa: CASSEDGRQGTGANVLTF

len: 13
d_gene: NA
j_gene: TRBJ1-1
abundance: once
v_gene: TRBV5-1
CDR3nt: TGCGCCAGCAGCTTGGGAGGAAGCACTGAAGCTTTCTTT
CDR3aa: CASSLGGSTEAFF

len: 11
d_gene: NA
j_gene: TRBJ2-1
abundance: NA
v_gene: TRBV29-1
CDR3nt: TGCAGCGTTGTCTACAGGGATGAGCAGTTCTTC
CDR3aa: CSVVYRDEQFF

len: 12
d_gene: NA
j_gene: TRBJ2-7
abundance: NA
v_gene: TRBV15
CDR3nt: TGTGCCACCAGCAGAGGAGATTACGAGCAGTACTTC
CDR3aa: CATSRGDYEQYF